This T cell receptor (beta chain) was sequenced during a study of blood T cell repertoires in COVID-19. In the study overall: Collection of acute and convalescent COVID-19 samples took place in the United States, Italy and Spain. Nucleic acid was either cDNA or gDNA, and it came from T cells, B-cell-depleted T cells, or PBMCs.

The germline gives CDR1 LNHDA, CDR2 SQIVND (reference sequence). The trim removed 5 bases at V and 2 bases at J, leaving 3 bases unmatched. The CDR3 has 14 residues. In the original workflow: Amplification of reference gene primers provided the estimated nucleated cell counts. Only in-frame clones appear in the TCRdb table, and some are missing; sequencing was by immunoSEQ multiplex PCR. V and J calls and clone size are copied from that table; D and trimming were computed from the DNA. The sample holds around 330,000 clones, roughly 90% seen once. The chain links TRBV19 to TRBJ1-1; 9 bases fit TRBD1. The receptor comes from a woman between 50 and 59 years old with active or convalescent COVID-19. The specimen was peripheral blood. CDR3 in amino acids: CASSVDRGNTEAFF. CDR3 DNA: TGTGCCAGTAGTGTGGACAGGGGTAACACTGAAGCTTTCTTT.